These 30 T cell receptor beta chains were all obtained from the same sample, sequenced in a study of CD8+ T cells in alopecia areata (dated by TCRdb to between 2017 and 2018). The library was made by the immunoSEQ multiplex PCR assay. For TCR sequencing, RNA was extracted from every sample and reverse transcribed into cDNA to serve as template. As stored in TCRdb, this immuneACCESS dataset retains in-frame rearrangements with V and J assigned. A fraction of the clones does not appear; measured against another copy, unresolved V genes explain less than half of the discrepancy, and the remainder lacks a known reason. Counted in this sample were 100,000 or so clones; around 60% of them appeared once. The ten largest clonotypes hold around 17% of the sample. This specimen's treatment or condition label, interpreted: oral pan-JAK inhibitor, 5-10 mg twice daily. The input for sequencing was CD8+ T cells sorted from blood, taken between weeks 55 and 65, from a patient treated with tofacitinib. The receptors here all came from a human donor with alopecia areata.

The chain is built from TRBV13 and TRBJ2-1, with 8 bases fitting TRBD2. CDR3 size: 18 residues. V was pared by 4 bases and J by 3 bases, with 14 bases of the junction left unmatched. Per germline, CDR1 PRHDT and CDR2 FYEKMQ (reference sequence). DNA for the CDR3: TGTGCCAGCAGCTCGCGTGGTGTGGCGGGGGGCATCTACAATGAGCAGTTCTTC. Protein sequence: CASSSRGVAGGIYNEQFF. The entire variable domain, with the rest obtained from reference TRBV13 and TRBJ2-1, is as follows: AAGVIQSPRHLIKEKRETATLKCYPIPRHDTVYWYQQGPGQDPQFLISFYEKMQSDKGSIPDRFSAQQFSDYHSELNMSSLELGDSALYFCASSSRGVAGGIYNEQFFGPGTRLTVL.

V is TRBV30 and J is TRBJ2-1; 9 nucleotides match TRBD2. In germline, CDR1 is GTSNPN, CDR2 SVGIG (reference sequence). This CDR3 spans 15 amino acids. Trimming at V came to 5 bases and at J to 8 bases, leaving 13 bases not matched to a gene. The CDR3 bases are TGTGCCTGGTCGTTTCTAGCGGGGAGGGATGATGAGCAGTTCTTC. Protein: CAWSFLAGRDDEQFF.

The gene calls are TRBV7-6 and TRBJ2-3, with TRBD1 as a possible D gene (6 bases). CDR3 length: 17 residues. The germline V gene encodes CDR1 SGHVS and CDR2 FNYEAQ. V lost 1 base and J 2 bases, leaving 16 bases between the germline ends. The DNA for the CDR3 is TGTGCCAGCAGCTTAGAGATTACAGGGAGTTTCACAGATACGCAGTATTTT. The encoded protein is CASSLEITGSFTDTQYF. Full variable domain (outside the CDR3, taken from reference TRBV7-6 and TRBJ2-3): GAGVSQSPRYKVTKRGQDVALRCDPISGHVSLYWYRQALGQGPEFLTYFNYEAQQDKSGLPNDRFSAERPEGSISTLTIQRTEQRDSAMYRCASSLEITGSFTDTQYFGPGTRLTVL.

The chain recombines TRBV30 with TRBJ1-2; D is undetermined. Deletions cut 4 bases from V and 2 bases from J, with 11 bases between. This CDR3 comprises 13 residues. Germline CDR1 and CDR2: GTSNPN and SVGIG (reference sequence). The CDR3: CAWKQIENYGYTF. The CDR3 coding sequence is TGTGCCTGGAAACAGATCGAGAACTATGGCTACACCTTC.

The rearrangement joins TRBV27 to TRBJ2-1, with 9 bases lining up with TRBD1. J was trimmed by 9 bases and V by 8 bases; bases with no gene match: 5. This CDR3 has 12 residues. The germline gives CDR1 MNHEY, CDR2 SMNVEV (reference sequence). The CDR3 region is CASADRGAEQFF. The CDR3 bases are TGTGCCAGCGCGGACAGGGGCGCTGAGCAGTTCTTC.

This clone was seen a few times. The CDR3 sequence is CASSEGAYGTDTQYF. The CDR3 nucleotides read TGTGCCAGCAGTGAAGGGGCCTACGGCACAGATACGCAGTATTTT. V gene TRBV2 combines with J gene TRBJ2-3; no clear D gene. This CDR3 has 15 residues. Per germline, CDR1 SNHLY and CDR2 FYNNEI. Trimming pared 1 base from V and 1 base from J, leaving 9 bases between.

The chain links TRBV6-5 to TRBJ2-3, with 11 bases that match TRBD1. The junction had 2 bases not matched to a gene; V was cut back by 5 bases and J by 4 bases. Germline V gene lookup returns CDR1 MNHEY and CDR2 SVGAGI. The length of the CDR3 is 14 residues. CDR3 sequence: CASSGTGGPDTQYF. CDR3 bases: TGTGCCAGCAGTGGGACAGGGGGACCAGATACGCAGTATTTT.

This chain connects TRBV27 to TRBJ2-7; D perhaps matches TRBD1 (6 bases). The CDR3 covers 14 residues. The germline V gene encodes CDR1 MNHEY and CDR2 SMNVEV (reference sequence). V was clipped by 6 bases and J by 6 bases, with 18 bases between them. CDR3 residues: CASRITGYLSEQYF. In DNA form, the CDR3 reads TGTGCCAGCAGGATTACAGGGTATTTGTCCGAGCAGTACTTC.

This clone was seen only once. The chain carries TRBV6-1 and TRBJ2-5, with 7 bases fitting TRBD1. After removal of 6 bases from V and 3 bases from J, the junction contained 4 bases not matched to a gene. From germline, CDR1 is MNHNS and CDR2 SASEGT. The CDR3 is 13 residues long. CDR3 bases: TGTGCCAGCAGGTACAGGGGTGAAGAGACCCAGTACTTC. Protein sequence: CASRYRGEETQYF.

This clone showed up just a few times. The chain links TRBV6-6 to TRBJ2-1; unclear D gene. The CDR3 is made up of 12 amino acids. Germline V gene lookup returns CDR1 MNHNY and CDR2 SVGAGI (reference sequence). V dropped 7 bases and J dropped 10 bases, with 14 bases sitting between them. The CDR3 coding sequence is TGTGCCAGCACCGGTCCTTCTGGGGAGCAGTTCTTC. Translation: CASTGPSGEQFF.

This clone was detected a few times. V and J are TRBV12-5 and TRBJ1-5; possible D gene TRBD1, 5 bases. Germline V gives CDR1 LGHNT, CDR2 FRNRAP. There are 12 residues in the CDR3. The ends were cut back, 11 bases at V and 3 bases at J, with 11 bases in the middle. The CDR3 reads CAEGESNQPQHF. The CDR3 bases are TGTGCTGAAGGGGAGTCCAATCAGCCCCAGCATTTT. The full variable domain, with the rest looked up from reference TRBV12-5 and TRBJ1-5, is DARVTQTPRHKVTEMGQEVTMRCQPILGHNTVFWYRQTMMQGLELLAYFRNRAPLDDSGMPKDRFSAEMPDATLATLKIQPSEPRDSAVYFCAEGESNQPQHFGDGTRLSIL.

The chain combines TRBV7-8 with TRBJ2-1, with 13 bases aligning to TRBD2. V lost 5 bases to trimming and J lost 6 bases; unmatched junction nucleotides: 7. The CDR3 runs 16 residues. The germline CDR1 and CDR2 sequences are SGHVS and FQNEAQ. The CDR3 nucleotides read TGTGCCAGCAGCAGGCCGGGACTAGCGGGACTCAATGAGCAGTTCTTC. As protein: CASSRPGLAGLNEQFF.

The CDR3 loop is CASRPDSMNTGELFF. As DNA, the CDR3 is TGTGCCAGCAGGCCGGACAGTATGAACACCGGGGAGCTGTTTTTT. The chain couples TRBV2 to TRBJ2-2; TRBD1 is a possible D gene (6 bases). Germline V gives CDR1 SNHLY, CDR2 FYNNEI. The CDR3 runs 15 residues. V was cut by 6 bases and J by 1 base, with 12 bases left in between.

The rearrangement uses TRBV6-5 and TRBJ1-1; D gene ambiguous. The germline V gene encodes CDR1 MNHEY and CDR2 SVGAGI. The CDR3 sequence is 12 residues long. V was shortened by 2 bases and J by 5 bases, with 6 bases between the two germline ends. CDR3 DNA: TGTGCCAGCAGTTACGGGTCTACTGAAGCTTTCTTT. As protein: CASSYGSTEAFF.

A few counts support this clone. CDR3 protein: CASSLITLIKRRGFYEQFF. CDR3 bases: TGTGCCAGCAGCTTAATTACCCTGATAAAACGGCGGGGTTTCTATGAGCAGTTCTTC. The V gene is TRBV7-9, the J gene TRBJ2-1; a possible D gene is TRBD2 (6 bases). This CDR3 region has 19 residues. The ends were cut back, 2 bases at V and 8 bases at J, with 28 bases in the middle. Germline lookup yields CDR1 SEHNR and CDR2 FQNEAQ (reference sequence).

CDR3 amino acids: CASSELVSGDFYEQYF. The DNA for the CDR3 is TGTGCCAGCAGTGAGCTCGTGTCAGGGGATTTCTACGAGCAGTACTTC. V and J are TRBV2 and TRBJ2-7; weak D call: TRBD1 (6 bases). CDR3 length: 16 residues. V was cut by 3 bases and J by 3 bases, with 18 bases left in between. CDR1 is SNHLY and CDR2 is FYNNEI in the germline V gene.

V gene TRBV5-1 combines with J gene TRBJ2-2, with TRBD2 matching over 8 bases. V trimming: 0 bases; J trimming: 2 bases; junction bases outside the gene matches: 3. The CDR3 length is 16 residues. Germline loops: CDR1 SGHRS, CDR2 YFSETQ. CDR3 DNA: TGCGCCAGCAGCTTGGCACTAGCGGAAAACACCGGGGAGCTGTTTTTT. Its translation is CASSLALAENTGELFF.

The rearrangement joins TRBV10-3 to TRBJ2-5; 7 bases map to TRBD1. The CDR3 has 13 amino acids. CDR1 is ENHRY and CDR2 is SYGVKD in the germline V gene. The trim removed 6 bases at V and 5 bases at J, leaving 6 bases unmatched. The CDR3 DNA reads TGTGCCATCAGCCAGACAGGGATTGAGACCCAGTACTTC. Translation gives CAISQTGIETQYF.

The V gene is TRBV6-6, the J gene TRBJ1-5; no clear D gene. Germline lookup yields CDR1 MNHNY and CDR2 SVGAGI (reference sequence). This CDR3 region has 14 residues. Trimming took 6 bases from V and 7 from J, leaving 16 bases between them. In DNA form, the CDR3 reads TGTGCCAGCAGAAGTTGGGAAGTGGGGCAGCCCCAGCATTTT. It codes for CASRSWEVGQPQHF.

This clone showed up just a few times. The CDR3 is CASSPADTRTDTQYF. The CDR3 DNA reads as TGTGCCAGCAGCCCCGCGGACACACGCACAGATACGCAGTATTTT. This rearrangement joins TRBV13 to TRBJ2-3; tentatively, D is TRBD1 (5 bases). With 5 bases removed from V and 1 base from J, the gap between germline ends came to 13 bases. The V gene's germline CDR1 is PRHDT and CDR2 FYEKMQ (reference sequence). The CDR3 has 15 amino acids.

This clone was counted only a few times. The rearrangement links TRBV9 to TRBJ1-1, with 9 nucleotides matching TRBD1. CDR3 length: 18 residues. V dropped 4 bases and J dropped 0; count of bases not matched to a gene: 13. Germline V lookup: CDR1 SGDLS, CDR2 YYNGEE. This CDR3 reads CASSPPPDRGAMNTEAFF. CDR3 nucleotide sequence: TGTGCCAGCAGCCCTCCCCCGGACAGGGGCGCCATGAACACTGAAGCTTTCTTT. Based on the CDR3 plus reference TRBV9 and TRBJ1-1, the full variable domain is DSGVTQTPKHLITATGQRVTLRCSPRSGDLSVYWYQQSLDQGLQFLIQYYNGEERAKGNILERFSAQQFPDLHSELNLSSLELGDSALYFCASSPPPDRGAMNTEAFFGQGTRLTVV.

The chain links TRBV4-2 to TRBJ2-7; weak D call: TRBD2 (5 bases). The germline V and J ends were trimmed by 0 bases and 5 bases, with 14 bases remaining between them. Germline V gene data show CDR1 as LGHNA and CDR2 as YNFKEQ. The CDR3 runs to 15 residues. Here the CDR3 DNA reads TGTGCCAGCAGCCAAGATTTGGCGGGCCCTGACGAGCAGTACTTC. Translated, it gives CASSQDLAGPDEQYF.

This chain uses TRBV13 with TRBJ2-5; TRBD1 might be the D (6 bases). The length of the CDR3 is 13 residues. Germline V lookup: CDR1 PRHDT, CDR2 FYEKMQ (reference sequence). With 8 bases removed from V and 5 bases from J, the gap between germline ends came to 15 bases. The CDR3 nucleotides read TGTGCCAGCGGCAGGGGTGACGACGAGACCCAGTACTTC. Translating it yields CASGRGDDETQYF.

In its sample, this clone was seen a few times. The chain employs TRBV29-1 and TRBJ2-7; 7 bases agree with TRBD2. Germline CDR1 SQVTM, CDR2 ANQGSEA. V lost 7 bases to trimming and J lost 4 bases; unmatched junction nucleotides: 4. This CDR3 has 11 residues. As DNA, the CDR3 is TGCAGCGGTGGGGGGGTTTACGAGCAGTACTTC. Its translation is CSGGGVYEQYF.

Notes on this clone: Other DNA sequences within the sample encode an identical CDR3. The rearrangement links TRBV5-4 to TRBJ2-7; TRBD1 matches at 11 bases. The V segment lost 4 bases and the J segment 4 bases; nucleotides outside the gene matches: 4. Germline V gives CDR1 SGHNT, CDR2 YYREEE (reference sequence). The CDR3 consists of 14 residues. The CDR3: CASSPGQGGYEQYF. CDR3 DNA: TGTGCCAGCAGCCCGGGACAGGGGGGGTACGAGCAGTACTTC.

The CDR3, as DNA: TGTGCCAGTAGTATTAGTGACGGCCCCAATGAGCAGTTCTTC. Translated, it gives CASSISDGPNEQFF. The chain uses TRBV19 and TRBJ2-1; D gene ambiguous. CDR1 and CDR2 from the germline V gene are LNHDA and SQIVND (reference sequence). The CDR3 loop spans 14 amino acids. The ends were cut back, 3 bases at V and 6 bases at J, with 12 bases in the middle.

The table lists this clone with a count of one. V is TRBV23-1 and J is TRBJ1-2; D gene ambiguous. TRBV23-1 is identified as an open reading frame with a role that is uncertain. Trimming removed 4 bases from V and 0 bases from J, with 18 bases in between. This CDR3 region has 17 residues. The CDR3 here is CASSLERYAFSNYGYTF. As DNA, the CDR3 is TGCGCCAGCAGTCTAGAGAGATATGCCTTTTCTAACTATGGCTACACCTTC.

This clone was counted only a few times. The J gene is TRBJ2-7, the V gene TRBV2; D might be TRBD1 (6 bases). The CDR3 extends over 12 amino acids. V gave up 10 bases and J gave up 8 bases, with 18 bases separating them. CDR1 and CDR2 (germline): SNHLY, FYNNEI. For the CDR3, the DNA is TGTGCCACCCAAGGGAACAGGGAGAAGCAGTACTTC. It codes for CATQGNREKQYF.

The V call is TRBV30, the J call TRBJ2-1, with 8 positions matching TRBD2. The CDR3 runs 14 residues. From germline, CDR1 is GTSNPN and CDR2 SVGIG (reference sequence). J lost 2 bases, V lost 4 bases, and 4 bases had no gene match. CDR3 in amino acids: CAWTNGGAYNEQFF. As DNA, the CDR3 is TGTGCCTGGACCAACGGGGGGGCCTACAATGAGCAGTTCTTC.

The CDR3 region is CASSFGGEETQYF. CDR3 nucleotides: TGTGCCAGCAGCTTTGGGGGTGAAGAGACCCAGTACTTC. The gene calls are TRBV13 and TRBJ2-5; D could derive from TRBD1 or TRBD2 (5 bases each). Germline CDR1 is PRHDT and CDR2 is FYEKMQ (reference sequence). The CDR3 spans 13 residues. V was clipped by 3 bases and J by 3 bases, with 8 bases between them.